The clone carrying this T cell receptor beta chain was recorded many times. The target antigen is unknown. cDNA molecules, individually, were tagged with unique molecular identifiers. TCRdb reanalysed the 5' RACE reads using MiXCR and keeps one entry per CDR3 protein. This sample has about 67,000 distinct CDR3 sequences, with around a tenth found just once. This entry belongs to a study of early T cells in non-severe SARS-CoV-2 infection. Overall study context: Chains from this unsorted whole-blood bulk RNA could not be paired. Study-level results: CD4 and private specificities were missed by VDJdb matching, which favored anti-spike CD8 responses.

CDR3 length: 14 amino acids. The clonotype originates from an adult who was a healthcare worker with PCR-confirmed SARS-CoV-2 infection or an uninfected control (not recorded which). The sequencing input was whole blood. The rearrangement joins TRBV21-1 to TRBJ1-2; the table's D call, TRBD1, has no DNA check behind it. TRBV21-1 is listed as a pseudogene. The CDR3 DNA sequence: TGTGCCAGCAGGAACCGGGACAGGGCTCATGGCTACACCTTC. Its protein is CASRNRDRAHGYTF.